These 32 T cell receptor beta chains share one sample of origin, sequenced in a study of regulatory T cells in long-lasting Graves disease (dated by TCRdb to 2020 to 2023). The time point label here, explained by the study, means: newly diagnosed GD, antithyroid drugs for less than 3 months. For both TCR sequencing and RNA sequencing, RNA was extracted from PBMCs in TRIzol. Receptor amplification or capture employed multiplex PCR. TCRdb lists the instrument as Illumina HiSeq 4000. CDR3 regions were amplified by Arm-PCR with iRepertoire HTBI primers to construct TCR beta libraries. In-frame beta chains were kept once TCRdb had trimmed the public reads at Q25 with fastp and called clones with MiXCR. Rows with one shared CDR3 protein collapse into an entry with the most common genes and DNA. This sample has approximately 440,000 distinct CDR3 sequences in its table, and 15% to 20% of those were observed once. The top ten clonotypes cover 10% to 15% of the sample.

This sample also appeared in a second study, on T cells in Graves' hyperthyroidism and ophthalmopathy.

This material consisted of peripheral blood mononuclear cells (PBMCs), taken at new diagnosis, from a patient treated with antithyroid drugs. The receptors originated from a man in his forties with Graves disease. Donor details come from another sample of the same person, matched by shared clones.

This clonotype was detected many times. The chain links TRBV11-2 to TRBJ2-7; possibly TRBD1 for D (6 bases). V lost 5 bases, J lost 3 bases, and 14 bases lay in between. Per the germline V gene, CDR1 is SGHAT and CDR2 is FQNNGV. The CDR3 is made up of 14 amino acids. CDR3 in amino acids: CASSTYRESYEQYF. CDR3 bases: TGTGCCAGCAGCACCTACAGGGAAAGCTACGAGCAGTACTTC. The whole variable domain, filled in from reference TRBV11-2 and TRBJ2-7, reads EAGVAQSPRYKIIEKRQSVAFWCNPISGHATLYWYQQILGQGPKLLIQFQNNGVVDDSQLPKDRFSAERLKGVDSTLKIQPAKLEDSAVYLCASSTYRESYEQYFGPGTRLTVT.

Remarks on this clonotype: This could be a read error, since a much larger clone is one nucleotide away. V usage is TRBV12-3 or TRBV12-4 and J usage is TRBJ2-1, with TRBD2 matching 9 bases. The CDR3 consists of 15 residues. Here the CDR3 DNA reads TGTGCCAGCAGTTTGCGTAGCGGGAGTTTCAATGAGCGGTTCTTC. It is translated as CASSLRSGSFNERFF.

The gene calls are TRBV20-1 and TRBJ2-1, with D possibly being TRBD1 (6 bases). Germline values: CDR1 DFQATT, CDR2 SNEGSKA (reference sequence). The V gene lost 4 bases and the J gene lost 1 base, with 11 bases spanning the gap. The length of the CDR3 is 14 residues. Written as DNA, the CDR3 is TGCAGTGCTAAAACCGGGACATCCTACAATGAGCAGTTCTTC. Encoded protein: CSAKTGTSYNEQFF.

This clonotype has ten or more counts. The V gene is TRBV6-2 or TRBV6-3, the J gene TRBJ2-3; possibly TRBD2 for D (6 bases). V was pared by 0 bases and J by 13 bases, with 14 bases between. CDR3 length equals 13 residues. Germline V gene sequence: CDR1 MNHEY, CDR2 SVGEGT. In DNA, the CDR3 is TGTGCCAGCAGTTACTCGGGAGGACACGGCGAGTATTTT. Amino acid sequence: CASSYSGGHGEYF.

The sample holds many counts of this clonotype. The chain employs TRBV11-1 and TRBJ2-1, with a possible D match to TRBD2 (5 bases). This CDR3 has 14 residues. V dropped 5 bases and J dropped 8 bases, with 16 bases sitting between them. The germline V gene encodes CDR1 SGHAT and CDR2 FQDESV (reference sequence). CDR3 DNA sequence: TGTGCCAGCAGCCCCGCGGGCAGGTTCCATGAGCAGTTCTTC. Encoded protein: CASSPAGRFHEQFF.

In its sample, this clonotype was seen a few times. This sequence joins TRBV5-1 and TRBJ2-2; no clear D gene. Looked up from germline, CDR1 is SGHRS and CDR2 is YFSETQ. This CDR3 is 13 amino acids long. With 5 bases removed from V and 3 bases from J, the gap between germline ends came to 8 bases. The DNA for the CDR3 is TGCGCCAGCAGATTACTCTACACCGGGGAGCTGTTTTTT. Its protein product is CASRLLYTGELFF.

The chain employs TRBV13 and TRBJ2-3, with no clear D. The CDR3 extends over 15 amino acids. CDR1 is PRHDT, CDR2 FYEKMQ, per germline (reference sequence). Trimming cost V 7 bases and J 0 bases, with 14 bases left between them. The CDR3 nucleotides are TGTGCCAGCACCCTAGGGCGGACGAGCACAGATACGCAGTATTTT. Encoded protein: CASTLGRTSTDTQYF. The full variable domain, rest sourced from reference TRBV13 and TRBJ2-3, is AAGVIQSPRHLIKEKRETATLKCYPIPRHDTVYWYQQGPGQDPQFLISFYEKMQSDKGSIPDRFSAQQFSDYHSELNMSSLELGDSALYFCASTLGRTSTDTQYFGPGTRLTVL.

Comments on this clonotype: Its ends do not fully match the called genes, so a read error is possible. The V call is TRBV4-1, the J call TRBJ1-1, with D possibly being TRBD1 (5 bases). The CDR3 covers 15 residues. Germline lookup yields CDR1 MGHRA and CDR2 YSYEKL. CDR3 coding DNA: TGTGCCAGCAGCCAAGATGGGACGTTGAACACTGAAGCTTTCTTT. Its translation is CASSQDGTLNTEAFF.

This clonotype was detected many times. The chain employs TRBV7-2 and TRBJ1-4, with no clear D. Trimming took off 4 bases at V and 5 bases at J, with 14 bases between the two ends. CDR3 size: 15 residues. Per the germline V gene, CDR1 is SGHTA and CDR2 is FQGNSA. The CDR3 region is CASSSASRSNEKLFF. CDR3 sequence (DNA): TGTGCCAGCAGCTCTGCCTCCAGATCAAATGAAAAACTGTTTTTT. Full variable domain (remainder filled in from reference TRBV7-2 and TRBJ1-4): GAGVSQSPSNKVTEKGKDVELRCDPISGHTALYWYRQSLGQGLEFLIYFQGNSAPDKSGLPSDRFSAERTGGSVSTLTIQRTQQEDSAVYLCASSSASRSNEKLFFGSGTQLSVL.

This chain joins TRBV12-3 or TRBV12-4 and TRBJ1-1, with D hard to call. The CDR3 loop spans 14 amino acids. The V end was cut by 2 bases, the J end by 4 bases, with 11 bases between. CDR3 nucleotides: TGTGCCAGCAGTTTACTCTGGGAGGGCACTGAAGCTTTCTTT. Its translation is CASSLLWEGTEAFF.

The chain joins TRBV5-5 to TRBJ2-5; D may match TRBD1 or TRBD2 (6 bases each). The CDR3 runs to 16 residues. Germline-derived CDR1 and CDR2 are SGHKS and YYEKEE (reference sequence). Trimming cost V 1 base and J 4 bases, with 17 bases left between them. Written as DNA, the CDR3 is TGTGCCAGCAGCTTGCAGATAGGGGGGAATCGAGAGACCCAGTACTTC. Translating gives CASSLQIGGNRETQYF.

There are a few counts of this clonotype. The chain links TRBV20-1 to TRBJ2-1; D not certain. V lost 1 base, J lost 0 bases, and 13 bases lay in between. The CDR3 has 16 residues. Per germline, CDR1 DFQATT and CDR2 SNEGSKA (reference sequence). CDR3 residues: CSARGAGASSYNEQFF. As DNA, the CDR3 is TGCAGTGCTAGAGGGGCCGGCGCAAGCTCCTACAATGAGCAGTTCTTC.

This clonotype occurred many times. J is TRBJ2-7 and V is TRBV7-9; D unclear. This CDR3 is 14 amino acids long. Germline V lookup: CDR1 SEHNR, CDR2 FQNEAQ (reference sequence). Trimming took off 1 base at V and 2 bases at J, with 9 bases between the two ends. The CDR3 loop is CASSLDRNPYEQYF. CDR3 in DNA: TGTGCCAGCAGCTTAGACAGAAACCCCTACGAGCAGTACTTC.

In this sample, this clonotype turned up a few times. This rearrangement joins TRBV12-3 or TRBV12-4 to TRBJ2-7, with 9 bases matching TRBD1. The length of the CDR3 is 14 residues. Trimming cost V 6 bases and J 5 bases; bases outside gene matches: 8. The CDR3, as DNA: TGTGCCAGCAGCCCACCGGGACAGGGAAACGAGCAGTACTTC. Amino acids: CASSPPGQGNEQYF.

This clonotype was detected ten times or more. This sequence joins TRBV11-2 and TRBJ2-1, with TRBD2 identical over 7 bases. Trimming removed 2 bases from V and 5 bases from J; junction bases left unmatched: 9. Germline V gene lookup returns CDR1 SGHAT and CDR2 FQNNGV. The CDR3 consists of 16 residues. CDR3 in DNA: TGTGCCAGCAGCTTAATTAAGGGGAGGGTCCACAATGAGCAGTTCTTC. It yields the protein CASSLIKGRVHNEQFF.

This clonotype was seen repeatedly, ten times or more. The CDR3: CASSSEYNEQFF. In DNA, the CDR3 is TGTGCCAGCAGTTCCGAATACAATGAGCAGTTCTTC. The chain uses TRBV6-5 and TRBJ2-1; D unresolved. The CDR3 length is 12 residues. The germline V gene encodes CDR1 MNHEY and CDR2 SVGAGI. The ends were cut back, 4 bases at V and 4 bases at J, with 5 bases in the middle.

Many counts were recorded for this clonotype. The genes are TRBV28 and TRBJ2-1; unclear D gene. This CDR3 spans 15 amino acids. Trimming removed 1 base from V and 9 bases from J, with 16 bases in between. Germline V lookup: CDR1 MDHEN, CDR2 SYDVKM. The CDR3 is CASSLFALLPREQFF. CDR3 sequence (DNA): TGTGCCAGCAGTTTATTCGCCCTACTTCCCCGTGAGCAGTTCTTC.

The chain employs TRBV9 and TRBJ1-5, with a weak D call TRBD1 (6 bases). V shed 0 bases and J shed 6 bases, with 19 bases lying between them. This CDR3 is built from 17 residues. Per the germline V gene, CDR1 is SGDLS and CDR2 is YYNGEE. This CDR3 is CASSVGPGVDLGQPQHF. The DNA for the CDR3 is TGTGCCAGCAGCGTAGGACCAGGGGTCGACCTCGGTCAGCCCCAGCATTTT.

The CDR3 DNA reads as TGTGCCTGGAGGTACTTCTCCCTAAAGGGACTAGCGGGAGTCACAGATACGCAGTATTTT. Its protein product is CAWRYFSLKGLAGVTDTQYF. This chain joins TRBV30 and TRBJ2-3; TRBD2 agrees at 14 bases. CDR3 length: 20 amino acids. Unmatched junction bases numbered 16, after V lost 3 bases and J lost 2 bases. Germline V gene sequence: CDR1 GTSNPN, CDR2 SVGIG (reference sequence).

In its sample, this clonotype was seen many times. The CDR3 region is CATSDSRTRSNEQFF. For the CDR3, the DNA is TGTGCCACCAGTGATTCCCGGACTAGGAGCAATGAGCAGTTCTTC. The chain is built from TRBV24-1 and TRBJ2-1, with 7 bases matching TRBD2. CDR3 length: 15 residues. Germline loops: CDR1 KGHDR, CDR2 SFDVKD. V shed 2 bases and J 6 bases; nucleotides not matched to a gene: 6.

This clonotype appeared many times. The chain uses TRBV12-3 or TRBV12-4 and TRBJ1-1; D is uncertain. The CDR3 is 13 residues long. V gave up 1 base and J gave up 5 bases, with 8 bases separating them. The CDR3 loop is CASSLGGQTEAFF. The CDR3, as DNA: TGTGCCAGCAGTTTAGGTGGCCAGACTGAAGCTTTCTTT.

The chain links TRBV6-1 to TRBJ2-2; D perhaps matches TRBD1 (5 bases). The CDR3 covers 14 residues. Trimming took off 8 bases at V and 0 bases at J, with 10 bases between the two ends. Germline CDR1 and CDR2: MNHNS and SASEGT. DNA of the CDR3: TGTGCCAGCCACCAAGGGGCGAACACCGGGGAGCTGTTTTTT. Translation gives CASHQGANTGELFF.

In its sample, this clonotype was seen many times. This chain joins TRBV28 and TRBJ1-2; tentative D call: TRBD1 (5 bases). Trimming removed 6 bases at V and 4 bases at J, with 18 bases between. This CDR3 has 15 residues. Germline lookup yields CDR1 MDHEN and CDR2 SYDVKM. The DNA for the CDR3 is TGTGCCAGCAGACGCCCCGGGACCGACGTCTATGGCTACACCTTC. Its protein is CASRRPGTDVYGYTF.

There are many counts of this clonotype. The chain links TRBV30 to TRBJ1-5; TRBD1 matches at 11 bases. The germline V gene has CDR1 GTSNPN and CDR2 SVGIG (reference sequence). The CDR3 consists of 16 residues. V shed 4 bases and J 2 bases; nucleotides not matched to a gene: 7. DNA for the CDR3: TGTGCCTGGAAGGACAGGGGGCGGCGAGGCAATCAGCCCCAGCATTTT. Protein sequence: CAWKDRGRRGNQPQHF.

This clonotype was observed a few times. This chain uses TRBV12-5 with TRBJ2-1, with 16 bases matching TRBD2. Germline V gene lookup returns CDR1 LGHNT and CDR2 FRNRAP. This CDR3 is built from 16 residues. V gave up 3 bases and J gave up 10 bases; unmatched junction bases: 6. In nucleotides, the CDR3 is TGTGCTAGTGGTTTCGGGACTAGCGGGAGGGCCACCGAGCAGTTCTTC. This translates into CASGFGTSGRATEQFF.

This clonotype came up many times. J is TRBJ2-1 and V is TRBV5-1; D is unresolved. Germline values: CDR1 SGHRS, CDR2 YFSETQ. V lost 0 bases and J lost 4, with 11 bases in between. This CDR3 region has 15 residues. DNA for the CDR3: TGCGCCAGCAGCTTGGCGGACCCTGTTTACAATGAGCAGTTCTTC. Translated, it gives CASSLADPVYNEQFF.

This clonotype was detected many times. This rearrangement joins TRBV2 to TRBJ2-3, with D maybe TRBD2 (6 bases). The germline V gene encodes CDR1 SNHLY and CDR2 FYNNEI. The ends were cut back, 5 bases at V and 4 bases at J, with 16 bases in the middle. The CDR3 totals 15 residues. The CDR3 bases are TGTGCCAGCAGTCCAACTAGCTCCGGCCCAGATACGCAGTATTTT. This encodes CASSPTSSGPDTQYF.

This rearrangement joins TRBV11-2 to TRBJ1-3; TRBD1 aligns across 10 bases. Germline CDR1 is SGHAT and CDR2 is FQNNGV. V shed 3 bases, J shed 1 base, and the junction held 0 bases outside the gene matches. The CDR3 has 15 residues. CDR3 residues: CASSLGQGSGNTIYF. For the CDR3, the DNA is TGTGCCAGCAGCTTGGGACAGGGGTCTGGAAACACCATATATTTT.

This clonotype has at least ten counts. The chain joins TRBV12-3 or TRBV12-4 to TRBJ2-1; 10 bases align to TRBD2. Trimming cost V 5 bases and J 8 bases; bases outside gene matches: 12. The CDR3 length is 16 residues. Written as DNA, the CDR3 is TGTGCCAGCAGTCCACCAGCGGGAGGGCCGGTAGATGAGCAGTTCTTC. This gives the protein CASSPPAGGPVDEQFF.

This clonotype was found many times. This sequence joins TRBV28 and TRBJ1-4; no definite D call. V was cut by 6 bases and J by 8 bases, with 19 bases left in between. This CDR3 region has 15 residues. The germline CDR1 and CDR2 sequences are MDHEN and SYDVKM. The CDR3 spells CASSAGLVGGEKLFF. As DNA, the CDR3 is TGTGCCAGCAGCGCCGGACTTGTGGGCGGCGAAAAACTGTTTTTT.

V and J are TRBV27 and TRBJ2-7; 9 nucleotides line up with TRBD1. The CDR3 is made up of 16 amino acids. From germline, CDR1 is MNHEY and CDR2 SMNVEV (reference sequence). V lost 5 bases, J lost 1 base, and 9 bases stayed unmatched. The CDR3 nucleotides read TGTGCCAGCAGTCCAAGAGGGACAGGGTCTTCCTACGAGCAGTACTTC. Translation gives CASSPRGTGSSYEQYF.

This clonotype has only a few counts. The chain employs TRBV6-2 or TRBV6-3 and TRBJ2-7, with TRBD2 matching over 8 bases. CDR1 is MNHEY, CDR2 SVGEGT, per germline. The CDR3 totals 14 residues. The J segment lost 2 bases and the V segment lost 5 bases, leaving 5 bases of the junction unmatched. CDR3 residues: CASSGGLETYEQYF. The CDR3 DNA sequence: TGTGCCAGCAGTGGGGGACTAGAAACCTACGAGCAGTACTTC.